The next 7 T cell receptor beta chains were all read from a single sample in a study of cytomegalovirus exposure and HLA in healthy donors. The PCR was carried out with 60 Vbeta primers and 13 Jbeta primers. This table comes from immunoSEQ multiplex PCR, and its TCRdb copy is limited to in-frame clones, with some not included. The table has about 130,000 clones, around 73% seen once. The sample consisted of PBMCs. The receptors were sampled from a female donor in good health and CMV-seronegative.

This chain uses TRBV4-3 with TRBJ2-1; 7 nucleotides match TRBD2. The CDR3 contains 16 residues. Trimming removed 5 bases from V and 8 bases from J; junction bases left unmatched: 15. CDR1 LGHNA and CDR2 YSLEER come from the germline V gene. The CDR3 coding sequence is TGCGCCAGCAGCTCGTTAGCAGTGGCGGGAGTGTATGAGCAGTTCTTC. This translates into CASSSLAVAGVYEQFF.

V and J are TRBV5-1 and TRBJ2-1; the D gene is possibly TRBD1 (5 bases). CDR3 length: 12 residues. The V and J ends lost 2 bases and 14 bases respectively, with 14 bases between them. Germline CDR1 and CDR2: SGHRS and YFSETQ. CDR3 region: CASSFDSRRKFF. For the CDR3, the DNA is TGCGCCAGCAGCTTCGACAGCCGGAGAAAGTTCTTC.

The chain joins TRBV6-5 to TRBJ2-3; 9 bases match TRBD2. V was clipped by 4 bases and J by 0 bases; unmatched bases: 5. The CDR3 runs 16 residues. Germline V gene sequence: CDR1 MNHEY, CDR2 SVGAGI. CDR3 loop: CASSSSSGASTDTQYF. The CDR3 DNA sequence: TGTGCCAGCAGTTCCTCTAGCGGGGCCAGCACAGATACGCAGTATTTT.

The rearrangement links TRBV29-1 to TRBJ1-1; 10 bases line up with TRBD1. V lost 6 bases and J lost 1; bases outside the gene matches: 11. Germline CDR1 is SQVTM and CDR2 is ANQGSEA. The CDR3 length is 16 residues. The CDR3 sequence: CSVLSWDRGPNTEAFF. CDR3 DNA: TGCAGCGTCCTTTCGTGGGACAGGGGACCGAACACTGAAGCTTTCTTT.

V and J are TRBV7-2 and TRBJ2-3; D might be TRBD2 (5 bases). CDR3 length equals 14 residues. Trimming took off 8 bases at V and 2 bases at J, with 14 bases between the two ends. Germline V gives CDR1 SGHTA, CDR2 FQGNSA. In nucleotides, the CDR3 is TGTGCCAGCGGACCTAGCAGAGCCACAGATACGCAGTATTTT. It codes for CASGPSRATDTQYF.

The rearrangement links TRBV5-6 to TRBJ2-1; no clear D. Deletions cut 0 bases from V and 1 base from J, with 5 bases between. Germline lookup yields CDR1 SGHDT and CDR2 YYEEEE. There are 14 residues in the CDR3. The CDR3 region is CASSLGASYNEQFF. CDR3 nucleotides: TGTGCCAGCAGCTTGGGGGCTTCCTACAATGAGCAGTTCTTC.

This clone was seen only once. This chain uses TRBV18 with TRBJ2-7; 8 positions agree with TRBD2. V shed 7 bases, J shed 6 bases, and the junction held 8 bases outside the gene matches. CDR3 length: 13 amino acids. Germline loops: CDR1 KGHSH, CDR2 LQKENI. The DNA for the CDR3 is TGTGCCAGCTTGGGACTAGAGAGGGGCGAGCAGTACTTC. This translates into CASLGLERGEQYF.